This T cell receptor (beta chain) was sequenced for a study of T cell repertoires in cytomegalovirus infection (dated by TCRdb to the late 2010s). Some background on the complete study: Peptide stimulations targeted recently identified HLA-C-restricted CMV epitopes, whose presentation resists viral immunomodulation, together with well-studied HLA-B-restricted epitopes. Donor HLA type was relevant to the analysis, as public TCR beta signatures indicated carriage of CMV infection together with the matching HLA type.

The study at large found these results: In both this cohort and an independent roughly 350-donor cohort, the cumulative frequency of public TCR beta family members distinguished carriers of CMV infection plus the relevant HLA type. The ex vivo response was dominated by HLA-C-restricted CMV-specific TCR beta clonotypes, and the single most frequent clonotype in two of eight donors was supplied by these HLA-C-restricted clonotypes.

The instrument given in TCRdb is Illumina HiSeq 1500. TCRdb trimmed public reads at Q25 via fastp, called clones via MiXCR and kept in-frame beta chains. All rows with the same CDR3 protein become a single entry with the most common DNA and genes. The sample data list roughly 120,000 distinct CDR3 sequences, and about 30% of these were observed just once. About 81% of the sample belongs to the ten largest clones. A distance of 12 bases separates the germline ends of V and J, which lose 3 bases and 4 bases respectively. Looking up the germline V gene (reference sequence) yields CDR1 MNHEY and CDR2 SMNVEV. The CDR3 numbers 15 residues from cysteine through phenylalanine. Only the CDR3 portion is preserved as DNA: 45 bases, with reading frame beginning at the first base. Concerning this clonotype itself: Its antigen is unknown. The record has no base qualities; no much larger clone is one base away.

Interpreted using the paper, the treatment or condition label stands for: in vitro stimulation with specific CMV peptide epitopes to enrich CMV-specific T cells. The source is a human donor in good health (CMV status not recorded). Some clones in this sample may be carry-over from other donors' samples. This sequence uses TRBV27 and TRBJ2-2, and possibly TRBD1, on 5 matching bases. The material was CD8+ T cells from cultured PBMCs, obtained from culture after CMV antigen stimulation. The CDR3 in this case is CASSFGQGITGELFF. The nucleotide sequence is TGTGCCAGCAGTTTTGGGCAGGGCATCACCGGGGAGCTGTTTTTT.